Described below is a single TCR beta chain sequence and its context. The data derive from a study of T-cell reconstitution after alpha-beta-depleted transplantation in children. The CDR3 contains 13 residues. The junction had 13 bases not matched to a gene; V was cut back by 6 bases and J by 14 bases. As it was prepared, the TCRbeta library received unique molecular identifiers. One entry per CDR3 protein, called by TCRdb with MiXCR from the PCR reads. The table records over 550,000 distinct CDR3 sequences, roughly a tenth of them present only once. The source of this sequence is a human donor who donated a stem cell graft to a child with acute myeloid leukemia. This sequence joins TRBV12-3 or TRBV12-4 and TRBJ1-1; 9 bases fit TRBD1. This sample comprised PBMCs from the stem cell graft donor, obtained from the stem cell graft. The CDR3 loop reads CASSLQGARYSFF. In DNA form, the CDR3 reads TGTGCCAGCAGCCTACAGGGGGCTAGGTATTCGTTCTTT.